The TCR beta chain described here comes from a study of T cell repertoires in cytomegalovirus infection (dated by TCRdb to the late 2010s). The study in broad terms: Because public TCR beta signatures pointed to carriage of CMV infection together with the matching HLA type, the HLA type of each donor mattered for the analysis.

This clonotype was observed a handful of times. Its antigen target is currently unknown. The record has no base qualities; no much larger clone is one base away. From cysteine to phenylalanine, the CDR3 is 15 amino acids long. Just CDR3 DNA is preserved here, 45 bases in frame from base 1. Trimming removed 5 bases from V and 1 base from J, leaving 14 bases between the germline ends. CDR1 SEHNR and CDR2 FQNEAQ were looked up in the germline V gene (reference sequence). The instrument given in TCRdb is Illumina HiSeq 1500. In TCRdb, the public reads were trimmed at Q25 with fastp and aligned with MiXCR, with productive beta chains retained. Records with the same CDR3 protein are collapsed into one entry carrying the most frequent genes and DNA. The sample table lists some 150,000 distinct CDR3 sequences, about 20% of them with a count of one. Jointly, the top ten make up approximately 10% of the sample.

Results and caveats for the whole study, not just this receptor: The ex vivo response was dominated by HLA-C-restricted CMV-specific TCR beta clonotypes, and the single most frequent clonotype in two of eight donors was supplied by these HLA-C-restricted clonotypes. In both this cohort and an independent cohort of 350 to 400 donors, the cumulative frequency of public TCR beta family members distinguished carriers of CMV infection plus the relevant HLA type.

The sequence joins TRBV7-9 to TRBJ1-1; confidence is insufficient to name the D gene. The clonotype was recovered from a human donor in good health (CMV status not recorded). Some clones in this sample may be carry-over from other donors' samples. Sequencing used PBMCs. The CDR3 reads as follows: CASSPSGTGNTEAFF. In nucleotides, the sequence is TGTGCCAGCAGCCCATCGGGTACGGGGAACACTGAAGCTTTCTTT.